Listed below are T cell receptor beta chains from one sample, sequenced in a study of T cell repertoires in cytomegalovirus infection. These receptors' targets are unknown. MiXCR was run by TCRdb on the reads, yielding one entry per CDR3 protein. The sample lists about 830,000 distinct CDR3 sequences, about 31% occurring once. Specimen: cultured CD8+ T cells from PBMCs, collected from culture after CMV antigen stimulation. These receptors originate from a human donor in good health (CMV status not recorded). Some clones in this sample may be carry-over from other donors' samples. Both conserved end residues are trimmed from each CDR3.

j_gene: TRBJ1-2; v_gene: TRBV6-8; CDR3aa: ASSYSKVGSYGYT
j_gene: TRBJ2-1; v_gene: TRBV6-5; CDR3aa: ASSYKRQVDSYNEQF
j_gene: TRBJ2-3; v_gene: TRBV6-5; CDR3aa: ASSYSSGRQRDTQY
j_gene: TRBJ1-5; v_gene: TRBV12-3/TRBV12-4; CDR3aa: ASRVGGSNQPQH
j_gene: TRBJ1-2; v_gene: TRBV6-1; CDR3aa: ASSSRQGVFGYT
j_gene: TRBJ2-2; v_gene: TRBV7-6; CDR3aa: ATATGGPGELF
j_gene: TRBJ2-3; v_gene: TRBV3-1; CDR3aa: ASSPDPPDYTDTQY
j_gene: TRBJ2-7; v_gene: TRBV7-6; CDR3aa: ASSLPAGGEQY
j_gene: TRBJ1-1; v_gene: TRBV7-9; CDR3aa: ASGAVAPEAF
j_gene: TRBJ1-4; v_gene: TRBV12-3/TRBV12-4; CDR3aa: ASSSDSSTNEKLF
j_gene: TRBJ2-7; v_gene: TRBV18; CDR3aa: ASGGAYEQY
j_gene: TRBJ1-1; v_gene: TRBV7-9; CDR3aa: ASSFRGIEAF
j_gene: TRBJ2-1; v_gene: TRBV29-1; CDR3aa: SVFLGGGEQF
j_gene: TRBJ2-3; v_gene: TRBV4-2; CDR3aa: ASSQEQRTDTQY
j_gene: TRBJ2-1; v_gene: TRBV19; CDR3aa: ASSIAAASTYNEQF
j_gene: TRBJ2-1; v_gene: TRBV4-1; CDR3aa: ASSQGVRTGERNEQF
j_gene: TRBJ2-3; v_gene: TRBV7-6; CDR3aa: ASSLDRDRTDTQY
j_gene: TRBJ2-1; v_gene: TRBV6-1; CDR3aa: ASREDRGWNEQF
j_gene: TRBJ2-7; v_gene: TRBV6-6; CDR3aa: ASGGRQTYEQY
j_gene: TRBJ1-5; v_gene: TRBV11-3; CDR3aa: ARFFREFMSNQPQH
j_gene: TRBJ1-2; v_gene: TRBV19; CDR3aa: ASSIRRTGTSFNYGYT
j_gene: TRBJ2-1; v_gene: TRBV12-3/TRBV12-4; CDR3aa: ASSPKQGSYSNEQF
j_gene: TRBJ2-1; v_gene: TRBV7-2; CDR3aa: ASSDSQAQF
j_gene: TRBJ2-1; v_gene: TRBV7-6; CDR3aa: ATMGGGGFDEQF
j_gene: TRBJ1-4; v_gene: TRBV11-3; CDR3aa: ASSFRLRGWNEKLF
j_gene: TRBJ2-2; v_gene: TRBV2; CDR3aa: ATLDTGGELF
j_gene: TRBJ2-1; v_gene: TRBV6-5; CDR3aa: ATYSSAGGLYPFYNEQF
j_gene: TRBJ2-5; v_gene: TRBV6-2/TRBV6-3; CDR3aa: ASSRTGLADQETQY
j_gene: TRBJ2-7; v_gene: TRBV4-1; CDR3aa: ASSQGWAQSYEQY
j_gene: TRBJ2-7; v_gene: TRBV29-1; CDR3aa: SAGQGQTYEQY
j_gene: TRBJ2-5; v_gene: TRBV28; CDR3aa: ASSLVLEEETQY
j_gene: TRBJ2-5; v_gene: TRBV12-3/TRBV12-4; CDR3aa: ASSFKGLAGEETQY
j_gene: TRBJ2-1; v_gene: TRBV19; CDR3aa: ASSLAGSRHNEQF
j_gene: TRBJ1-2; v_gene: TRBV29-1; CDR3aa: SVEDRHYGYT
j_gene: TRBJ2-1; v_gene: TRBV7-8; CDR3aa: ASSLVGGGDDEQF
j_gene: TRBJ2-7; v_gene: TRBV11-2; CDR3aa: ASRPQGASEQY
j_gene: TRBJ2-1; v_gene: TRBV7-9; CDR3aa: ASSPPVPLEF
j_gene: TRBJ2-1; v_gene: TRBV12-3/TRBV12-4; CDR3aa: ASSLAAYEQF
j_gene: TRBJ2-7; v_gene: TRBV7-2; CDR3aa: ASSFSHSNYEQY
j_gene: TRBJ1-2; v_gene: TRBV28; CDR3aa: ASSFAGANYGYT
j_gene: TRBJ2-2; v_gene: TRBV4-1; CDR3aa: ASSPGLHYTGELF
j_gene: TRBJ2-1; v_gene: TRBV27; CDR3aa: ASSFVVVRDRGSYNEQF
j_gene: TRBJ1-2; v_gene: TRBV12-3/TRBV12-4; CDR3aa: ASSLVPPGAVYGYT
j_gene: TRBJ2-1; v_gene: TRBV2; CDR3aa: ALRVGNEQF
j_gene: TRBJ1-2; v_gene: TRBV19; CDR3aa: ASSIPGAPNYGYT
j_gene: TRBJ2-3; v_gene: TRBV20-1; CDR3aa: SARDRGNPSTDTQY
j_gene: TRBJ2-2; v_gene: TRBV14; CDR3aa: ASSQARWGYTGELF
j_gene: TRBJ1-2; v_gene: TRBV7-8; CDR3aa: ASSFRSDRVNYGYT
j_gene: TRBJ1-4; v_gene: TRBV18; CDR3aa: ASSPSTVTTNEKLF
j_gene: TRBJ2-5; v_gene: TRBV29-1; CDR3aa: SVEGIWRAEQETQY
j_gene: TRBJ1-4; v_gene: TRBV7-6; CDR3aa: ASSLAHNTEEGEKLF
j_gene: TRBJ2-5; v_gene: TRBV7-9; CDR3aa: ASSWDSRETQY
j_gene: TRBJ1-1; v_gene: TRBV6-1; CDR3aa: ASSDGTGERGNTEAF
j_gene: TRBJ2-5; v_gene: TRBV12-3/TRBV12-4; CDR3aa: ASSRGLAGAKETQY
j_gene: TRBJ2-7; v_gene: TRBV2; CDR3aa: ASSENGYFTYEQY
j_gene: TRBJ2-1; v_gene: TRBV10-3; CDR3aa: AITLAGGSLNEQF
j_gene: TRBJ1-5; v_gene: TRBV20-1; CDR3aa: SASGSVDPIFQPQH
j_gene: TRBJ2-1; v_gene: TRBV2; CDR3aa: ASIRGYNEQF